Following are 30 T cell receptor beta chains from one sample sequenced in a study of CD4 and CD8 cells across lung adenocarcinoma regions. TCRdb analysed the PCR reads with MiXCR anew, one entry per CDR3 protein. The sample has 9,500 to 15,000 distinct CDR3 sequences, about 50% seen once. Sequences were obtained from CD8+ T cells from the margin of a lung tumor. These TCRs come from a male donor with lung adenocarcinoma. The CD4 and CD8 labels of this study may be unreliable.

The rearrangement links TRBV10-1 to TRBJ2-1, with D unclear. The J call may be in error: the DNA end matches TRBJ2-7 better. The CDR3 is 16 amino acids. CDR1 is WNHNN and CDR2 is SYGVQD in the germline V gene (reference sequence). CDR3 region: CASSDPAGDLTYEQYF. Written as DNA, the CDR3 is TGCGCCAGCAGTGACCCGGCCGGAGATCTGACCTACGAGCAGTACTTC.

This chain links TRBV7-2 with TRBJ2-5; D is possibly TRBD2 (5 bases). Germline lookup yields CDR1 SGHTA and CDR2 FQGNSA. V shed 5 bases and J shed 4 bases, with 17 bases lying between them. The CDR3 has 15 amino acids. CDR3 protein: CASSPRGNAGETQYF. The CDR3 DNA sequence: TGTGCCAGCAGCCCCAGAGGGAACGCGGGAGAGACCCAGTACTTC.

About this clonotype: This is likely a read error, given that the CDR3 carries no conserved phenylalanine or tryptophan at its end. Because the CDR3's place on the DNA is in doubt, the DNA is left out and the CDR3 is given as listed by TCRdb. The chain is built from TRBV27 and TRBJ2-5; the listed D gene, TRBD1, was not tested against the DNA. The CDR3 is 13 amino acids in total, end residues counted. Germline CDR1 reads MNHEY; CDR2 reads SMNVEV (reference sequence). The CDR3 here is CASRGRGRETRHS.

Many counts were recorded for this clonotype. The CDR3 DNA reads as TGTGCCAGCAGTTACTTCTCAGGGGGCACTGAAGCTTTCTTT. Protein sequence: CASSYFSGGTEAFF. The gene calls are TRBV6-5 and TRBJ1-1; 7 nucleotides line up with TRBD1. V dropped 1 base and J dropped 4; count of bases not matched to a gene: 3. The CDR3 contains 14 residues. Germline values: CDR1 MNHEY, CDR2 SVGAGI.

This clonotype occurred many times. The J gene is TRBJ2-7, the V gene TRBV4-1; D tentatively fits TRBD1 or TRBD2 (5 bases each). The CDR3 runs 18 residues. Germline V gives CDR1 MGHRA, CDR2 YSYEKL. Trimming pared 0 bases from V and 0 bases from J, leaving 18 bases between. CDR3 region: CASSQDGGPGTDSYEQYF. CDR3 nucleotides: TGCGCCAGCAGCCAAGATGGAGGTCCGGGGACGGACTCCTACGAGCAGTACTTC.

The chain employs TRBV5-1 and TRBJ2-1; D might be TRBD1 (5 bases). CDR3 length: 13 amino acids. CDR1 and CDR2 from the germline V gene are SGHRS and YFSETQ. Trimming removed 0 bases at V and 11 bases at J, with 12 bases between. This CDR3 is CASSLEVLDKQFF. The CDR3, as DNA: TGCGCCAGCAGCTTGGAGGTTTTGGACAAGCAGTTCTTC.

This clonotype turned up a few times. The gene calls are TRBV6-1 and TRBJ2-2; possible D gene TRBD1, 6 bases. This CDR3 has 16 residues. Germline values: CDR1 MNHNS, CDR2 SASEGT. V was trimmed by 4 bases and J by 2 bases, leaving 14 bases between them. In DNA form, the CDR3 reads TGTGCCAGCAGTGGGAGCCCGGGACAAAACACCGGGGAGCTGTTTTTT. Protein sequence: CASSGSPGQNTGELFF.

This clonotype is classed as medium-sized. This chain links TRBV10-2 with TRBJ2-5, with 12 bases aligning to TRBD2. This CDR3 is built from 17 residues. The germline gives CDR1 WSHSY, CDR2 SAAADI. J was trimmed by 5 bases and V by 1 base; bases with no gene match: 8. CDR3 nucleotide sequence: TGCGCCAGCAGTGAGTTTCGACTAGCGGGAGTCCGGGAGACCCAGTACTTC. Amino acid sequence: CASSEFRLAGVRETQYF.

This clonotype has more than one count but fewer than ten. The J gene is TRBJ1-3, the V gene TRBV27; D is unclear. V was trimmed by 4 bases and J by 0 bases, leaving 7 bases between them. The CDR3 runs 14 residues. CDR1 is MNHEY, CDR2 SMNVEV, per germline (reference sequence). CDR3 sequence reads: CASSYRGSGNTIYF. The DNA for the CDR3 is TGTGCCAGCAGTTACCGGGGCTCTGGAAACACCATATATTTT.

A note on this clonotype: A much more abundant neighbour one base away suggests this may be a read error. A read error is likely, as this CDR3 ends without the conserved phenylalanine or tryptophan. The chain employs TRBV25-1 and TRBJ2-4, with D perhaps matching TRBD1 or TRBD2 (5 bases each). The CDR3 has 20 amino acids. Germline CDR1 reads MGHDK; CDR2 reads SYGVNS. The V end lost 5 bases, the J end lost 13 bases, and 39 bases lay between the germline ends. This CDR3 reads CASSPTYRVPQGRSYNEQYL. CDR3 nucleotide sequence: TGTGCCAGCAGTCCCACTTACCGTGTCCCGCAGGGACGATCCTACAATGAGCAGTACCTC.

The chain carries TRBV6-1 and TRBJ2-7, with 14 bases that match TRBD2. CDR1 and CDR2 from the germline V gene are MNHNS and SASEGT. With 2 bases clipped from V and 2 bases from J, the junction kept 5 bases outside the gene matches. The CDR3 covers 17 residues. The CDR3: CASSERGLAGDPYEQYF. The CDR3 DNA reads TGTGCCAGCAGTGAAAGGGGACTAGCGGGGGACCCCTACGAGCAGTACTTC.

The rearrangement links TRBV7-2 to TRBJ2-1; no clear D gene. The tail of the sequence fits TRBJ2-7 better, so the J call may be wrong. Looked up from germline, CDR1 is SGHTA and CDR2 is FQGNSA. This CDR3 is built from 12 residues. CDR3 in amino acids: CASSLVGWEQYF. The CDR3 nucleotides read TGTGCCAGCAGCTTAGTAGGGTGGGAGCAGTACTTC.

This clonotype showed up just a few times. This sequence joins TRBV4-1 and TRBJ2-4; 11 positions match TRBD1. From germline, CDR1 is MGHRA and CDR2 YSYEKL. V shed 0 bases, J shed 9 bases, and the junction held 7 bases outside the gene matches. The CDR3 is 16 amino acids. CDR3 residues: CASSQDQDRGLGIQYF. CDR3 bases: TGCGCCAGCAGCCAAGATCAGGACAGGGGGCTTGGCATTCAGTACTTC.

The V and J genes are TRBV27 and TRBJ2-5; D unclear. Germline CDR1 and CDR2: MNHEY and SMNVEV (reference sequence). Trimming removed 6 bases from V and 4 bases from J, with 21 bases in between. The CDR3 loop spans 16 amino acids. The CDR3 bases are TGTGCCAGCAGGGCGCGACTGGGCCGAGGCACAGAGACCCAGTACTTC. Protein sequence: CASRARLGRGTETQYF.

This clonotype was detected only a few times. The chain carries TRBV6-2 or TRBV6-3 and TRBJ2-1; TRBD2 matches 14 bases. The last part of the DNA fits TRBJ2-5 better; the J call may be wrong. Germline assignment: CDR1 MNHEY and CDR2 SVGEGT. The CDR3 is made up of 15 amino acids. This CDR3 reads CASSSGLAGGETQYF. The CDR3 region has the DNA TGTGCCAGCAGTTCCGGACTAGCGGGAGGAGAGACCCAGTACTTC.

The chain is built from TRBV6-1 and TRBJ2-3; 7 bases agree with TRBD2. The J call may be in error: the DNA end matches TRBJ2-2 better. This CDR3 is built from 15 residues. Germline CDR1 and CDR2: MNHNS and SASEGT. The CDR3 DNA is TGTGCCAGCAGTAGGGAGGGCTCGAGCACAGAGGCGCTGTTTTTT. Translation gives CASSREGSSTEALFF.

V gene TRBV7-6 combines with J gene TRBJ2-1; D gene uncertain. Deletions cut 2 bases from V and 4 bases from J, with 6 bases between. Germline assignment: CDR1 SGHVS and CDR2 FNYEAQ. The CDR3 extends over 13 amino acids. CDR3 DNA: TGTGCCAGCAGCTTAACCGGTTACAATGAGCAGTTCTTC. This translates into CASSLTGYNEQFF.

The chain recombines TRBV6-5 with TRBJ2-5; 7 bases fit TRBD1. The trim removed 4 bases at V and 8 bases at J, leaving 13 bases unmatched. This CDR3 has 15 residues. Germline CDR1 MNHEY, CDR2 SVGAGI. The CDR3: CASSFAGGDRNTQYF. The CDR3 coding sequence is TGTGCCAGCAGTTTCGCAGGGGGTGACCGAAACACCCAGTACTTC.

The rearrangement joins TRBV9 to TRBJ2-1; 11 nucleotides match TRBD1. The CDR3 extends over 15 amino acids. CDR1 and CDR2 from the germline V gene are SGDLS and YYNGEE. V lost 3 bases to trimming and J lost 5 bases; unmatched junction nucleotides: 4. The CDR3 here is CASSGGTGGHNEQFF. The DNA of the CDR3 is TGTGCCAGCAGCGGTGGGACAGGGGGACACAATGAGCAGTTCTTC.

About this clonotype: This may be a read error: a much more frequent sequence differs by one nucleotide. CDR3 protein: CASTRPNLGETQFF. The CDR3 nucleotides read TGTGCCAGTACAAGACCGAACCTGGGAGAGACCCAGTTCTTC. The chain has TRBV7-2 and TRBJ2-1; tentative D call: TRBD2 (5 bases). There are 14 residues in the CDR3. V was trimmed by 9 bases and J by 13 bases, leaving 25 bases between them. The germline CDR1 and CDR2 sequences are SGHTA and FQGNSA.

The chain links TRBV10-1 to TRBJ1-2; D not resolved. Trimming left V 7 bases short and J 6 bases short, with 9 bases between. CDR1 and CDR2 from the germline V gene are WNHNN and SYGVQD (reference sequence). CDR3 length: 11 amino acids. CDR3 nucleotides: TGCGCCAGCACCAATATAAATGGCTACACCTTC. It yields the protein CASTNINGYTF.

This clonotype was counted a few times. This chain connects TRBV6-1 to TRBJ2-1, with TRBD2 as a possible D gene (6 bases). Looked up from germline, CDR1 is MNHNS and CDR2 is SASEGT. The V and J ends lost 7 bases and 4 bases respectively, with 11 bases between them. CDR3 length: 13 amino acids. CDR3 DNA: TGTGCCAGCAAAAAAGCGGGTTACAATGAGCAGTTCTTC. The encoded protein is CASKKAGYNEQFF.

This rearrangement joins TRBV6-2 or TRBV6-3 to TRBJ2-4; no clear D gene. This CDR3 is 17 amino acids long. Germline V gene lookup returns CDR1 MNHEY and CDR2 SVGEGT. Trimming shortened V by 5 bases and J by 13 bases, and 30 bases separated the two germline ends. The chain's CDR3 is CASSDGHAVWVQDTQYF. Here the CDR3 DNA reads TGTGCCAGCAGTGACGGGCACGCTGTCTGGGTCCAAGACACCCAGTACTTC.

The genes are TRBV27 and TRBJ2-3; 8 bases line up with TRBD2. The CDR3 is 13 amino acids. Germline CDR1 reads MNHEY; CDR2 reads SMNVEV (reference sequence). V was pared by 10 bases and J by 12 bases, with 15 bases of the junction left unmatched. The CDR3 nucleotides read TGTGCCACGGGGGGGTGTCCGAGGAACATTCAGTATTTT. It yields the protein CATGGCPRNIQYF.

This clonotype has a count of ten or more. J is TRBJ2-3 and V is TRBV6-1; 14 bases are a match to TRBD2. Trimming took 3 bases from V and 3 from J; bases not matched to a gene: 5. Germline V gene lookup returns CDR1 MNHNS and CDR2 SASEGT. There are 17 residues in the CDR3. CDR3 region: CASSEGTSGRVTDTQYF. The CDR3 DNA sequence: TGTGCCAGCAGTGAGGGGACTAGCGGGAGAGTGACAGATACGCAGTATTTT.

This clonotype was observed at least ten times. CDR3 bases: TGTGCCAGTTGGGACAGATATAGCAATCAGCCCCAGCATTTT. It codes for CASWDRYSNQPQHF. J is TRBJ1-5 and V is TRBV27, with 7 positions matching TRBD1. V dropped 9 bases and J dropped 0; count of bases not matched to a gene: 5. The CDR3 is made up of 14 amino acids. The germline V gene has CDR1 MNHEY and CDR2 SMNVEV (reference sequence).

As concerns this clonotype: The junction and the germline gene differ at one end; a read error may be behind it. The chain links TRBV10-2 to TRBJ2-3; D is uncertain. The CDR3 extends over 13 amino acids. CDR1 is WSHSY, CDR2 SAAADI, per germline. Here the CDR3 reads CATGRGEAETQYF. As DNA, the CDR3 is TGCGCCACCGGACGAGGTGAAGCAGAGACCCAGTATTTC.

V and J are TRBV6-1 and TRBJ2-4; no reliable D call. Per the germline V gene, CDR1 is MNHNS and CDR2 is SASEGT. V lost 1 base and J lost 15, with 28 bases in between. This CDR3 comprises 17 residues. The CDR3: CASSEGLRGRAGDSPYF. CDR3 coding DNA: TGTGCCAGCAGTGAAGGGCTTCGTGGCCGAGCCGGAGATTCCCCGTACTTC.

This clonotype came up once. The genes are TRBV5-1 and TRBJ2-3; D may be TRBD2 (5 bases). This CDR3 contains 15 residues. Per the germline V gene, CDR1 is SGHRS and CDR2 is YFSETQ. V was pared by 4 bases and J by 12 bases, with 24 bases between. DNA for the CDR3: TGCGCCAGCAGCCTTCCCTCGGGGTACCAAGAGACCCAGTATTTT. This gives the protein CASSLPSGYQETQYF. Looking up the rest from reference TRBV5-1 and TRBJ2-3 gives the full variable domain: KAGVTQTPRYLIKTRGQQVTLSCSPISGHRSVSWYQQTPGQGLQFLFEYFSETQRNKGNFPGRFSGRQFSNSRSEMNVSTLELGDSALYLCASSLPSGYQETQYFGPGTRLTVL.

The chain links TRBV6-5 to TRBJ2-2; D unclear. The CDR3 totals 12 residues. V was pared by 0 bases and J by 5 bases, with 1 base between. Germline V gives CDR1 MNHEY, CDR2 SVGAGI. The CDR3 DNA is TGTGCCAGCAGTTACTCGACCGGGGAGCTGTTTTTT. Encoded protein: CASSYSTGELFF.